This T cell receptor (beta chain) originates from a study of human T cells and chemical hapten exposure (TCRdb year 2021). Regarding the study in general: Libraries were combined into a pool for sequencing, and differences in TCR yield between samples came mainly from small differences in library volumes within the pool. In alopecia patients, the study followed how the peripheral blood TCR repertoire changed in vivo over primary and secondary sensitization to diphenylcyclopropenone (DPC), a hapten. For every blood RNA sample, sequencing covered both the TCR alpha and TCR beta chains.

Broad study findings and their caveats: No change with DPC sensitization was found in the number of TCRs above 1 in 1000 frequency, and no evidence of global repertoire structure alterations was found. After repeated subsampling, changes were observed in the strength of the expansion versus patch-test correlation and in the threshold at which the correlation became significant.

CDR1 and CDR2 are read off the germline V gene (reference sequence) as MNHEY and SMNVEV. Trimming takes 5 bases from V and 1 base from J, and the germline ends sit 11 bases apart. Including cysteine and phenylalanine, the CDR3 has 15 amino acids. CDR3 DNA is the only sequence kept; it has 45 bases, read in frame from the first base. Concerning this clonotype itself: The antigen it recognizes is unknown. Per-base qualities were not stored, and no clone one base away is much larger.

Total RNA was extracted from unfractionated whole blood collected in Tempus Blood RNA tubes. As TCR sequencing controls, roughly five healthy volunteers were used, with blood taken at day 0, 2 weeks and 6 weeks. The library was prepared using 5' RACE. The sequencer was an Illumina MiSeq. Library preparation attached unique molecular identifiers to individual cDNA molecules for quantitative, reproducible TCR counting. The original methods were these. The median number of TCRs per sample was approximately 93,000, ranging from roughly 23,224 to 700,000. The Decombinator software suite was used to annotate V, J and CDR3 in the TCR reads. For PS versus PT1 abundance plots, all samples were subsampled to the same number of TCRs (28,000). Expanded TCRs were defined as absent before sensitization and observed at least eight times at the 2-week time point. Through fastp at Q25 and MiXCR, TCRdb rebuilt clones from the public reads, retaining in-frame beta chains. Here each entry gathers all rows of one CDR3 protein and keeps the most common genes and DNA. The V and J calls shown here were made by TCRdb, not taken from the authors' results. This sample holds roughly 120,000 distinct CDR3 sequences; 19% were observed only once. The ten largest account for about 3% of the sample.

The chain uses TRBV27 and TRBJ2-2, with the D gene too uncertain to name. The receptor was isolated from a human donor in good health. The DNA reads as follows: TGTGCCAGCAGTGGGCAGCCCATGAACACCGGGGAGCTGTTTTTT. Its product reads: CASSGQPMNTGELFF.